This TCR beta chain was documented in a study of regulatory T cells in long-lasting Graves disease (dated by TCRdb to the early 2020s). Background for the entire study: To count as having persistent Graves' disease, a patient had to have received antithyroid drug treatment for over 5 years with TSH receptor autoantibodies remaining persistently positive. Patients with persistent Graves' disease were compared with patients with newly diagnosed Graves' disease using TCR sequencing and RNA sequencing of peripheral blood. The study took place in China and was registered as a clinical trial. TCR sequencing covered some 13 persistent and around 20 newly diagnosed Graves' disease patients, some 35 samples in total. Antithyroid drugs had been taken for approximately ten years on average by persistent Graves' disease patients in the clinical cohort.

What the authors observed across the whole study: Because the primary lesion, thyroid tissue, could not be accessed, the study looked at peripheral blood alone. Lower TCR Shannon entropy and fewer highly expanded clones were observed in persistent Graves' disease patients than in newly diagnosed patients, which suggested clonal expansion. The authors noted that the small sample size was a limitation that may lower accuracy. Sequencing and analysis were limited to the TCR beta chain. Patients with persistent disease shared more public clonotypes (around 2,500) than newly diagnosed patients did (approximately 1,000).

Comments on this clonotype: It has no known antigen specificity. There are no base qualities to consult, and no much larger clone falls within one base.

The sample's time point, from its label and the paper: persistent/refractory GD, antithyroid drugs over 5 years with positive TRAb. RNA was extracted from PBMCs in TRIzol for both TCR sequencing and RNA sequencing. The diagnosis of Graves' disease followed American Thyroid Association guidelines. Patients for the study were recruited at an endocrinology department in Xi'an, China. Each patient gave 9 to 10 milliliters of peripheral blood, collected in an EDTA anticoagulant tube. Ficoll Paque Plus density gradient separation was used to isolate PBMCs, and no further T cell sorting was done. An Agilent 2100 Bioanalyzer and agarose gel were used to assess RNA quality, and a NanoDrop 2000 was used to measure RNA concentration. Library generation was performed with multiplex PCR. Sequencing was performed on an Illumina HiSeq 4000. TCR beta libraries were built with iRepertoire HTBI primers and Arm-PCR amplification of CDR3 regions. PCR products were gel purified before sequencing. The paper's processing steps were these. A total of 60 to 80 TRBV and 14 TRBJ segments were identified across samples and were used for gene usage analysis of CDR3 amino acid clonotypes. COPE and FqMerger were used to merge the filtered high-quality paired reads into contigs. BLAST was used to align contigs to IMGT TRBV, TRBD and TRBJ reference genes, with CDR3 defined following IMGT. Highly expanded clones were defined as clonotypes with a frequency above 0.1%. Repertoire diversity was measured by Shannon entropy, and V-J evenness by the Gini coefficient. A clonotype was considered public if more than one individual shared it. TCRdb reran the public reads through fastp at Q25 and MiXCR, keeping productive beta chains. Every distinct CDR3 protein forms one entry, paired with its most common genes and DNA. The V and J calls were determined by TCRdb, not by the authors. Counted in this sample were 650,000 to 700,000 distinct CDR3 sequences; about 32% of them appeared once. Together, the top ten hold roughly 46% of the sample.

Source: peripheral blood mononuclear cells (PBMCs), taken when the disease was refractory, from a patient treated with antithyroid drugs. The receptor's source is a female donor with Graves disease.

The DNA is as follows: TGTGCCACCAAGGAGGGGAACACCGGGGAGCTGTTTTTT. The resulting protein is CATKEGNTGELFF. Recombination joined TRBV24-1 with TRBJ2-2; the D gene is perhaps TRBD2, from 6 matching bases. The CDR1 and CDR2 encoded by the germline V gene are KGHDR and SFDVKD. V is shortened by 8 bases, J by 1 base, and the region joining them spans 7 bases. Its CDR3 holds 13 amino acids, cysteine through phenylalanine. CDR3 DNA is the only sequence kept; it has 39 bases, read in frame from the first base.